This TCR beta chain was sequenced for a study of human T cells and chemical hapten exposure (dated by TCRdb to the early 2020s). Concerning the study at large: For sensitization, 2% DPC in acetone was applied to a 2 cm by 2 cm area of upper inner arm skin. Patient blood was sampled pre-sensitization (week 0) and at 2, 6 and about 24 weeks after DPC sensitization. This study followed changes in the peripheral blood TCR repertoire in vivo during primary and secondary sensitization of alopecia patients to the hapten diphenylcyclopropenone (DPC). Some 29 alopecia patients provided blood for TCR sequencing at one to four time points (pre-sensitization, 2, 6 and 24 weeks). Throughout the study period of 20 to 25 weeks, patients also received therapeutic DPC doses to the scalp every week. Patch tests used Finn chambers with 0.01% DPC on the upper back, scored after 6 days by International Contact Dermatitis Research Group standards. Libraries were combined into a pool for sequencing, and differences in TCR yield between samples came mainly from small differences in library volumes within the pool. The patient cohort, mostly female, included alopecia areata with under or over 50% scalp involvement, alopecia totalis and alopecia universalis.

Receptor libraries were prepared by RACE. The sequencing machine was a NextSeq 500. During library preparation, unique molecular identifiers were attached to individual cDNA molecules so that TCRs could be counted in a quantitative, reproducible way. Both TCR alpha and TCR beta chains were sequenced from each blood RNA sample. For the original study's pipeline: The median number of TCRs per sample was 95,638, ranging from roughly 20,000 to 690,600. The Decombinator software suite was used to annotate V, J and CDR3 in the TCR reads. For PS versus PT1 abundance plots, all samples were subsampled to the same number of TCRs (28,000). TCRs were defined as expanded if absent before sensitization and observed at least eight times at the 2-week time point. TCRdb cleaned the public reads at Q25 with fastp, built clones with MiXCR and kept in-frame beta chains. Every entry covers one CDR3 protein and lists the most common genes and DNA from its rows. The V and J calls come from TCRdb's annotation, not from the publication. The table for this sample lists about 84,000 distinct CDR3 sequences; roughly 10% of them were counted only once. 5% of the sample belongs to the ten largest clones.

There are many counts of this clonotype. This receptor's antigen is unknown. Per-base qualities were not stored, and no clone one base away is much larger. The paper's findings and limits, for the study overall: No change with DPC sensitization was found in the number of TCRs above 1 in 1000 frequency, and no evidence of global repertoire structure alterations was found. Alopecia, a presumed autoimmune disease, was present in all patients, so the immune response of the patients might differ from that of healthy individuals. Repeated subsampling changed both the strength of the expansion versus patch-test correlation and the threshold at which the correlation became significant. Expanded TCRs formed significantly more large CDR3 similarity clusters than pre-sensitization or healthy control sets, consistent with antigen-driven responses. Patch test score correlated positively with the number of PT1 expanded TCRs, reaching significance at thresholds 8, 16 and 32 but not at 4.

Explained via the paper, the time point label denotes: patch test 2, 6 weeks after DPC sensitization. This specimen's treatment or condition label, interpreted: therapeutic diphenylcyclopropenone sensitization with weekly scalp DPC. At each patch-test visit, blood was drawn before the patch test was applied. To be eligible, patients had to be aged 18 to 70, diagnosed with alopecia and judged suitable for DPC therapy, while pregnant patients were excluded. Total RNA was extracted from unfractionated whole blood that had been collected in Tempus Blood RNA tubes. This clonotype originated in a woman aged 50 to 60 with alopecia areata. Some clones in this sample may be carry-over from other donors' samples. Specimen: whole blood, collected in connection with sensitization to the hapten diphenylcyclopropenone (DPC).

For the CDR3, the sequence is CASSLGGQSNYGYTF. The DNA reads as follows: TGTGCCAGCAGTTTGGGGGGGCAGAGTAACTATGGCTACACCTTC. The chain couples TRBV28 to TRBJ1-2; tentative D gene TRBD1, with 6 bases matching. CDR3 length: 15 amino acids, cysteine to phenylalanine. Only CDR3 DNA remains: 45 bases, in frame from the first base. From the germline V gene, CDR1 is MDHEN and CDR2 is SYDVKM. The V end loses 3 bases and the J end loses 1 base, and a stretch of 12 bases separates them.